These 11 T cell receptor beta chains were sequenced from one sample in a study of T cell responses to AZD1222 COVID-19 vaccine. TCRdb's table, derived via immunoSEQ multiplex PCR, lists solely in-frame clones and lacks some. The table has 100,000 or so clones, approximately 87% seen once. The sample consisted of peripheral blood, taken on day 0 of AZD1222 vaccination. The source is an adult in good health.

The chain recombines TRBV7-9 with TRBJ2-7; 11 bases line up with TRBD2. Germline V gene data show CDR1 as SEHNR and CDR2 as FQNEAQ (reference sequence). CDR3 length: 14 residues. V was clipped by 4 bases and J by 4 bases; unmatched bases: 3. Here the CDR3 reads CASSSTSGTYEQYF. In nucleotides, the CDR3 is TGTGCCAGCAGCTCGACTAGCGGGACGTACGAGCAGTACTTC.

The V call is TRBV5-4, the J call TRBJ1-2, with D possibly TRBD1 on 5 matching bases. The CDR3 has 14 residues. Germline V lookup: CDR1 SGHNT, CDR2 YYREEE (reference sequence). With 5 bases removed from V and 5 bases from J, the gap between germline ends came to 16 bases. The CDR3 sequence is CASRGAAGGYGYTF. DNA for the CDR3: TGTGCCAGCAGAGGGGCCGCCGGGGGGTATGGCTACACCTTC.

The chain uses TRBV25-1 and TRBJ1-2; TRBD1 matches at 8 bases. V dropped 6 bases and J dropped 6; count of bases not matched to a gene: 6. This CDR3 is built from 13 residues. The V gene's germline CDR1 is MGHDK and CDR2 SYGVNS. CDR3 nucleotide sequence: TGTGCCAGCAGGGACAGGGTAACGGATGGCTACACCTTC. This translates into CASRDRVTDGYTF.

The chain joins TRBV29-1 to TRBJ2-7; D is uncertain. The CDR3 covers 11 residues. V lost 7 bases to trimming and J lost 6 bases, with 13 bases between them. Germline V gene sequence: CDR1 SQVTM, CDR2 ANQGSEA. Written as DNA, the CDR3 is TGCAGCGCGGCAGGTGGGTCCGAGCAGTACTTC. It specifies CSAAGGSEQYF.

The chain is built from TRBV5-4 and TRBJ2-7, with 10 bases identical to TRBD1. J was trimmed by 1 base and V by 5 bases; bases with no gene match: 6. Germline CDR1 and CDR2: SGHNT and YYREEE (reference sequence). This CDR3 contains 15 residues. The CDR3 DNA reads TGTGCCAGCAGGGACAGGGGGACAGGGTCCTACGAGCAGTACTTC. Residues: CASRDRGTGSYEQYF.

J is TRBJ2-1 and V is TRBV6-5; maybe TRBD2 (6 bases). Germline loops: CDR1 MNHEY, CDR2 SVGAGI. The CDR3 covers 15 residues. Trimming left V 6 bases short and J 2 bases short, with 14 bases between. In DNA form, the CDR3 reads TGTGCCAGCAGCCCGGACTACCTCACCTACAATGAGCAGTTCTTC. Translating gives CASSPDYLTYNEQFF.

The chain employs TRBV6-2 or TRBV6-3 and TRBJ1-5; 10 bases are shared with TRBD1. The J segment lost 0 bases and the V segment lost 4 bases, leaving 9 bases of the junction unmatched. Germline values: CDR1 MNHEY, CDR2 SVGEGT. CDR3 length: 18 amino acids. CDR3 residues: CASSFLPGQGYSNQPQHF. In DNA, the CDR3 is TGTGCCAGCAGTTTTCTACCGGGACAGGGGTATAGCAATCAGCCCCAGCATTTT.

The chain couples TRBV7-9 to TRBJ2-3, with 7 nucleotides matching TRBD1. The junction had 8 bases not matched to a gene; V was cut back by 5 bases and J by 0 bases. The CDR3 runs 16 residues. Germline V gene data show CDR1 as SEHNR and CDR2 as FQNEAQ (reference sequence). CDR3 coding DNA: TGTGCCAGCAGCAAGGACAGGCCTACTAGCACAGATACGCAGTATTTT. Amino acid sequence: CASSKDRPTSTDTQYF.

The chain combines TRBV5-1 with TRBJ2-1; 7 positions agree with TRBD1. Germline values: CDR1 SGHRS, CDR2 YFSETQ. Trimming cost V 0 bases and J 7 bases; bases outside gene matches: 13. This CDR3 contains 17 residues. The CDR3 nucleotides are TGCGCCAGCAGCTTGGGAGGGGGCAAAGGGGTGAGGAATGAGCAGTTCTTC. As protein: CASSLGGGKGVRNEQFF.

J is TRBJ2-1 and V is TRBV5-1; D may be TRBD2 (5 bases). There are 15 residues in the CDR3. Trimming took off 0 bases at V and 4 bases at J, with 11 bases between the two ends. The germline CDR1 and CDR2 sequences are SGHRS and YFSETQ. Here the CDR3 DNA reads TGCGCCAGCAGCTTGGGGAGCGAGCGGTACAATGAGCAGTTCTTC. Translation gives CASSLGSERYNEQFF. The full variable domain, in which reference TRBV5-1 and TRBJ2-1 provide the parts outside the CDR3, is KAGVTQTPRYLIKTRGQQVTLSCSPISGHRSVSWYQQTPGQGLQFLFEYFSETQRNKGNFPGRFSGRQFSNSRSEMNVSTLELGDSALYLCASSLGSERYNEQFFGPGTRLTVL.

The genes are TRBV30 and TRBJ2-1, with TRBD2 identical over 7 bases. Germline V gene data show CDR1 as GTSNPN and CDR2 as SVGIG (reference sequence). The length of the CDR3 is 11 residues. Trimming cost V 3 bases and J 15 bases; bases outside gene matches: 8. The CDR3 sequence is CAWRELGGRFF. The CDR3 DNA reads TGTGCCTGGAGGGAACTAGGCGGGAGGTTCTTC.